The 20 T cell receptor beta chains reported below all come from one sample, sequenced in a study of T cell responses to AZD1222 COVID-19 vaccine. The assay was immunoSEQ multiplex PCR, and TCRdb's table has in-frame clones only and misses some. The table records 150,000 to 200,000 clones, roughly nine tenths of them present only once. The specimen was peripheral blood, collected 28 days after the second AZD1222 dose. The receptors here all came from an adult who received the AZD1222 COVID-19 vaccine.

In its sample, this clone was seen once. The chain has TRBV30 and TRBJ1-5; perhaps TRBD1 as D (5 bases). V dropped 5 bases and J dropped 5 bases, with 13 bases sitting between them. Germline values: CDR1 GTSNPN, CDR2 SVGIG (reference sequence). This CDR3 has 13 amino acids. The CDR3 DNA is TGTGCCTGGGCGGGGGGGTTGGATCAGCCCCAGCATTTT. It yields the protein CAWAGGLDQPQHF.

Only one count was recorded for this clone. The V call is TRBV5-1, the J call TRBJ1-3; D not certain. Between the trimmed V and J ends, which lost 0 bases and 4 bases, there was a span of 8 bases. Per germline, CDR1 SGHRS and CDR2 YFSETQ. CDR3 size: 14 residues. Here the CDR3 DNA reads TGCGCCAGCAGCTTGGCCGTAGGGGGAAACACCATATATTTT. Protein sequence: CASSLAVGGNTIYF.

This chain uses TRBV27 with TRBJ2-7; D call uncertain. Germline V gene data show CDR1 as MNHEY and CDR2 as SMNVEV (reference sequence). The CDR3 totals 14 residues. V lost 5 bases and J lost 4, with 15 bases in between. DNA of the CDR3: TGTGCCAGCAGTATTATGAGGACGGATTACGAGCAGTACTTC. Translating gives CASSIMRTDYEQYF.

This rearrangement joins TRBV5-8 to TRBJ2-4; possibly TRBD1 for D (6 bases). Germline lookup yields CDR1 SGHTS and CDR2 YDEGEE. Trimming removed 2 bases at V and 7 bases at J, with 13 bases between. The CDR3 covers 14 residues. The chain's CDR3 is CASSLTGSTNIQYF. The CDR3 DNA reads TGTGCCAGCAGCTTAACAGGGTCTACGAACATTCAGTACTTC.

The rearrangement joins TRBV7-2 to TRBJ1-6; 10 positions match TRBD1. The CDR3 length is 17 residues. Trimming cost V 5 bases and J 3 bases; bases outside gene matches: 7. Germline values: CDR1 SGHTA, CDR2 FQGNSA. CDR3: CASSDPTGGVYNSPLHF. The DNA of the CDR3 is TGTGCCAGCAGCGACCCGACAGGGGGCGTCTATAATTCACCCCTCCACTTT. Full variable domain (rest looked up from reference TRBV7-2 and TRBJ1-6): GAGVSQSPSNKVTEKGKDVELRCDPISGHTALYWYRQSLGQGLEFLIYFQGNSAPDKSGLPSDRFSAERTGGSVSTLTIQRTQQEDSAVYLCASSDPTGGVYNSPLHFGNGTRLTVT.

The CDR3: CAWSVGGAFEKLFF. The CDR3 nucleotides read TGTGCCTGGAGTGTAGGGGGGGCGTTTGAAAAACTGTTTTTT. The gene calls are TRBV30 and TRBJ1-4; D is possibly TRBD1 (6 bases). This CDR3 has 14 amino acids. The V gene's germline CDR1 is GTSNPN and CDR2 SVGIG (reference sequence). The ends were cut back, 0 bases at V and 7 bases at J, with 12 bases in the middle.

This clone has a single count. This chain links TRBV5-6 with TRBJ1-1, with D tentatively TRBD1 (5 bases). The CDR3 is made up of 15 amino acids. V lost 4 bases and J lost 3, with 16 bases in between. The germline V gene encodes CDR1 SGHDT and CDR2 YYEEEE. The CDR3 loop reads CASSPRGFRDTEAFF. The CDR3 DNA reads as TGTGCCAGCAGCCCAAGAGGTTTCAGGGACACTGAAGCTTTCTTT.

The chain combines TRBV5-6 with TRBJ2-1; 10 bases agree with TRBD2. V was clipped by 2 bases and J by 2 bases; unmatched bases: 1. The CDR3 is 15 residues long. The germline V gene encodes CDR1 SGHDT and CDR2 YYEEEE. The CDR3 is CASSLGLAAYNEQFF. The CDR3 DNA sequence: TGTGCCAGCAGCTTAGGACTAGCGGCCTACAATGAGCAGTTCTTC.

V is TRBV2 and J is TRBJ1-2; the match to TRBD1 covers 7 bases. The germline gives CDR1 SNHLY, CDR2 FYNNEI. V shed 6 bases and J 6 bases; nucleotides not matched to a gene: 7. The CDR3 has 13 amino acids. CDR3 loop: CASRWDSEDGYTF. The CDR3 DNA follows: TGTGCCAGCAGATGGGACAGCGAGGATGGCTACACCTTC.

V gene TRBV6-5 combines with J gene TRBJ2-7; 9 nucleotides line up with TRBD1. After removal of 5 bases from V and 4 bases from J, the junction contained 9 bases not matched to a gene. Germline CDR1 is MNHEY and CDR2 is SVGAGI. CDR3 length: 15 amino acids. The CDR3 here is CASSTRQGVFYEQYF. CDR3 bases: TGTGCCAGCAGTACCAGACAGGGGGTCTTTTACGAGCAGTACTTC.

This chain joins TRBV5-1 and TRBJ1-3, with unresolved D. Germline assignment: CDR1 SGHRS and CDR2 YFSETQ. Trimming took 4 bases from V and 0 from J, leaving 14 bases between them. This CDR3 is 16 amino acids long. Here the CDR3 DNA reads TGCGCCAGCAGCCCACAGACCTGGGGCTCTGGAAACACCATATATTTT. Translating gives CASSPQTWGSGNTIYF.

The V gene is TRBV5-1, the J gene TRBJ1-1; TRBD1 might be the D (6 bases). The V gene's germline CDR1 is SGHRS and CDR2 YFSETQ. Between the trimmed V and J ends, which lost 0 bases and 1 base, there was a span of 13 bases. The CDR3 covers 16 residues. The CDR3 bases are TGCGCCAGCAGCTTGGGCCTCAGGGGCGAGAACACTGAAGCTTTCTTT. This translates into CASSLGLRGENTEAFF.

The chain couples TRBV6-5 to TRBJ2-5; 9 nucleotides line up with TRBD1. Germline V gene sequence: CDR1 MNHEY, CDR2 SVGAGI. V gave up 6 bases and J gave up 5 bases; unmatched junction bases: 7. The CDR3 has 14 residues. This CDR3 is CASSRGQGIETQYF. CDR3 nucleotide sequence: TGTGCCAGCAGCCGGGGACAGGGTATTGAGACCCAGTACTTC.

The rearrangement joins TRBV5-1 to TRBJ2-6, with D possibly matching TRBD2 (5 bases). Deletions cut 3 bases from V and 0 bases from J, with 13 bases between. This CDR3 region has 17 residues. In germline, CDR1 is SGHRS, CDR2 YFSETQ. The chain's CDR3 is CASSSRTGFSGANVLTF. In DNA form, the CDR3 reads TGCGCCAGCAGCTCGCGGACGGGATTCTCTGGGGCCAACGTCCTGACTTTC.

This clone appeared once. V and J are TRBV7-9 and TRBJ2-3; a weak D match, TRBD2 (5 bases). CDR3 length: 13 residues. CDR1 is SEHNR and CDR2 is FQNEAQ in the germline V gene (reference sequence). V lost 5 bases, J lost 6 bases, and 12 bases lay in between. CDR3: CASSPPTGDTQYF. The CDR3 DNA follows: TGTGCCAGCAGCCCCCCAACGGGGGATACGCAGTATTTT. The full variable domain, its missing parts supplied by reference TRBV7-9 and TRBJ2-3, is DTGVSQNPRHKITKRGQNVTFRCDPISEHNRLYWYRQTLGQGPEFLTYFQNEAQLEKSRLLSDRFSAERPKGSFSTLEIQRTEQGDSAMYLCASSPPTGDTQYFGPGTRLTVL.

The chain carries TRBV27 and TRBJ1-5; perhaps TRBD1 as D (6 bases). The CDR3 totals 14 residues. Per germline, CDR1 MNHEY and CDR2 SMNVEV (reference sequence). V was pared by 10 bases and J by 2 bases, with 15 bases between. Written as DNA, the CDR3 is TGTGCCACCCGCTGGAGGGGGGGCAATCAGCCCCAGCATTTT. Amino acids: CATRWRGGNQPQHF.

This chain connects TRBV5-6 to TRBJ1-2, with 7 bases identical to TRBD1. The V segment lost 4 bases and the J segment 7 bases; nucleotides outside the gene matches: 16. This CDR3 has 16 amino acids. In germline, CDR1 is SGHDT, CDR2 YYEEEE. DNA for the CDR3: TGTGCCAGCAGCCCCTACCGTATCGACAGGGCCACTGGCTACACCTTC. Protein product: CASSPYRIDRATGYTF.

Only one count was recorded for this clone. This chain's CDR3 is CASSPAPGGPNTEAFF. CDR3 sequence (DNA): TGTGCCAGCAGCCCAGCCCCGGGAGGCCCGAACACTGAAGCTTTCTTT. The rearrangement links TRBV7-9 to TRBJ1-1, with D unresolved. The CDR3 is made up of 16 amino acids. The germline V and J ends were trimmed by 5 bases and 1 base, with 17 bases remaining between them. Germline CDR1 SEHNR, CDR2 FQNEAQ (reference sequence).

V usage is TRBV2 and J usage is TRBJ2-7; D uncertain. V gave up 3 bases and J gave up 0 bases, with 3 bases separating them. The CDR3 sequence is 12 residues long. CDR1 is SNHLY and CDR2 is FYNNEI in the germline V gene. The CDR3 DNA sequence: TGTGCCAGCAGTGACAGCTCCTACGAGCAGTACTTC. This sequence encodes CASSDSSYEQYF. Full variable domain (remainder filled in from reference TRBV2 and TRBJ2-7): EPEVTQTPSHQVTQMGQEVILRCVPISNHLYFYWYRQILGQKVEFLVSFYNNEISEKSEIFDDQFSVERPDGSNFTLKIRSTKLEDSAMYFCASSDSSYEQYFGPGTRLTVT.

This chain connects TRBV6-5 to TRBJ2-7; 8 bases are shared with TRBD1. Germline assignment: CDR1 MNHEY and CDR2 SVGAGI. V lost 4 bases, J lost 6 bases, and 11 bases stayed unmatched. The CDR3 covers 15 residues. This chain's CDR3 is CASSSRGTGRSEQYF. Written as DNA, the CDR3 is TGTGCCAGCAGTTCCCGGGGGACAGGACGTTCCGAGCAGTACTTC.